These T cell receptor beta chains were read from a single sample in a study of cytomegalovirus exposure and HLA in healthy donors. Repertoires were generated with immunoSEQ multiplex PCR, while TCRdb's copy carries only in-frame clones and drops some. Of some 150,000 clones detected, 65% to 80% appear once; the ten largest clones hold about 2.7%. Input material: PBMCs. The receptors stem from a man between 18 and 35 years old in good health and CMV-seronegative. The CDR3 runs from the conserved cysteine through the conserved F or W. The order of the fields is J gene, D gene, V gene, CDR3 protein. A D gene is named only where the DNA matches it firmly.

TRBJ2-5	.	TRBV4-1	CASSQGFRGNQETQYF
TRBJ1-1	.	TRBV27	CASSAYRASNTEAFF
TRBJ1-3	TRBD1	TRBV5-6	CASSLGWTGPGNTIYF
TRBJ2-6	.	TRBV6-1	CASSETGSGANGLTF
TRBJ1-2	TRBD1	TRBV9	CASSAGDRIRSGYTF
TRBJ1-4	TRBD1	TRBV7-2	CASRTRQGAEKLFF
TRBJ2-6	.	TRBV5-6	CASRGGPGGANVLTF
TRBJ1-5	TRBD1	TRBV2	CASSKDRGQPQHF
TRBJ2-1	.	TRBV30	CAWSRGRTPHNEQFF
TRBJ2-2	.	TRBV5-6	CASSFGPRANTGELFF
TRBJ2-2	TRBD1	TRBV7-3	CASSIQGARTGELFF
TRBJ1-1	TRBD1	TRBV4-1	CASSQGPGQREAFF
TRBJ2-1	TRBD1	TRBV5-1	CASTDPGQGDVEQFF
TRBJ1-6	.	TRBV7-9	CASSPQGRTSSPLHF
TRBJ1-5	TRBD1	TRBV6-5	CASSKTGSNQPQHF
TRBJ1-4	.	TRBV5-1	CASSPKGGADEKLFF
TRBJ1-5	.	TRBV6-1	CASSLWTALNQPQHF
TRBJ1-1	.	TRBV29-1	CSAKGREGNNEAFF
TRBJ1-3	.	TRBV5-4	CASSQDGGGLNTIYF
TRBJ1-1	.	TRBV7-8	CASSGSGGGTEAFF
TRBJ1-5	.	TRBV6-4	CASREAEVGGWSNQPQHF
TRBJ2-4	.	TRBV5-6	CASSFTRDLLLAKNSQYF